These 30 T cell receptor beta chains originate from one sample sequenced in a study of beta chain features in type 1 diabetes (dated by TCRdb to 2016 to 2019). Points the paper makes about the study in general: In all four CD4+ subsets, TCRB CDR3 length was moderately but significantly shorter in type 1 diabetes patients.

Libraries came from the immunoSEQ multiplex PCR assay. The High Capacity cDNA Reverse Transcription Kit was used to reverse transcribe all of the isolated RNA, meaning that expressed TCRB transcripts were what got sequenced. The clones in this table, taken by TCRdb from immuneACCESS, are in-frame only. Not every clone is retained; where verified, under half of the shortfall comes from an unresolved V gene, and the cause of the rest is unknown. The table for this sample lists over 200,000 clones; 9.5% to 13% of them were counted only once. The ten largest clones represent 0.017% of the sample. These TCRs' antigens remain unknown. The sample taken for sequencing was naive CD4+ T cells from blood. According to the study, the label for this sample's cell subset or site signals: true naive CD4+ T cells. These receptors all stem from a young man with type 1 diabetes.

The chain couples TRBV10-3 to TRBJ2-7; possible D gene TRBD2, 6 bases. This CDR3 is 13 amino acids long. The germline CDR1 and CDR2 sequences are ENHRY and SYGVKD. V was trimmed by 4 bases and J by 5 bases, leaving 12 bases between them. The CDR3 DNA reads TGTGCCATCAGTGGCACAGGCGGGGACGAGCAGTACTTC. Amino acids: CAISGTGGDEQYF.

This clone was seen a few times. The gene calls are TRBV25-1 and TRBJ2-6; D gene ambiguous. The CDR3 has 14 residues. Germline V gives CDR1 MGHDK, CDR2 SYGVNS. V was cut by 4 bases and J by 4 bases, with 8 bases left in between. The CDR3 protein is CASSAPSGANVLTF. The CDR3 DNA reads as TGTGCCAGCAGTGCCCCCTCGGGGGCCAACGTCCTGACTTTC.

This clone was observed a few times. One end of the junction is discordant with germline, which a read error may explain. CDR3: CASSAASGGDVRLF. The CDR3 bases are TGTGCCAGCAGCGCAGCTAGCGGGGGTGACGTGAGGCTCTTC. V and J are TRBV9 and TRBJ2-1; TRBD2 matches at 10 bases. This CDR3 is 14 amino acids long. Germline loops: CDR1 SGDLS, CDR2 YYNGEE.

The V gene is TRBV30, the J gene TRBJ1-2; no reliable D call. V lost 4 bases to trimming and J lost 4 bases, with 10 bases between them. The CDR3 contains 12 residues. Germline-derived CDR1 and CDR2 are GTSNPN and SVGIG (reference sequence). The DNA for the CDR3 is TGTGCCTGGACGGACGGAGGCTATGGCTACACCTTC. This codes for CAWTDGGYGYTF.

In its sample, this clone was seen a few times. The V and J genes are TRBV5-1 and TRBJ2-7; 12 bases map to TRBD2. J was trimmed by 7 bases and V by 0 bases; bases with no gene match: 8. The germline V gene encodes CDR1 SGHRS and CDR2 YFSETQ. CDR3 length equals 16 residues. This CDR3 is CASSLATSGGSTEQYF. CDR3 nucleotide sequence: TGCGCCAGCAGCTTGGCGACTAGCGGGGGATCGACGGAGCAGTACTTC.

The chain combines TRBV4-1 with TRBJ1-4; 7 nucleotides line up with TRBD1. Germline loops: CDR1 MGHRA, CDR2 YSYEKL. V gave up 4 bases and J gave up 4 bases; unmatched junction bases: 6. This CDR3 has 15 residues. CDR3: CASSPGDRDNEKLFF. The DNA of the CDR3 is TGCGCCAGCAGCCCCGGAGACAGGGATAATGAAAAACTGTTTTTT.

This clone was detected a few times. The chain combines TRBV5-1 with TRBJ2-5; 8 bases align to TRBD1. This CDR3 has 13 amino acids. Trimming at V came to 4 bases and at J to 3 bases, leaving 2 bases not matched to a gene. Germline CDR1 SGHRS, CDR2 YFSETQ. The CDR3 spells CASSRTGKETQYF. Here the CDR3 DNA reads TGCGCCAGCAGCAGGACAGGGAAAGAGACCCAGTACTTC.

This chain connects TRBV30 to TRBJ1-2; D is ambiguous. V was shortened by 4 bases and J by 1 base, with 4 bases between the two germline ends. The CDR3 is made up of 11 amino acids. The germline V gene encodes CDR1 GTSNPN and CDR2 SVGIG (reference sequence). DNA of the CDR3: TGTGCCTGGACAAATAACTATGGCTACACCTTC. Encoded protein: CAWTNNYGYTF.

This clone was found a few times. The chain is built from TRBV5-1 and TRBJ1-2; D is possibly TRBD1 (5 bases). Trimming pared 1 base from V and 6 bases from J, leaving 10 bases between. Germline V gene lookup returns CDR1 SGHRS and CDR2 YFSETQ. The CDR3 totals 13 residues. Here the CDR3 reads CASSLKAGNGYTF. The CDR3 DNA is TGCGCCAGCAGCTTGAAGGCAGGGAATGGCTACACCTTC.

The sample holds a few counts of this clone. The CDR3 here is CASSRTSGEHYNEQFF. DNA for the CDR3: TGTGCCAGCAGCCGGACTAGCGGGGAGCACTACAATGAGCAGTTCTTC. The chain uses TRBV5-8 and TRBJ2-1; TRBD2 matches at 12 bases. Germline values: CDR1 SGHTS, CDR2 YDEGEE. The CDR3 runs 16 residues. With V trimmed by 4 bases and J by 3 bases, 5 bases remained unmatched.

The table lists this clone with a few counts. V usage is TRBV5-1 and J usage is TRBJ2-6, with 11 bases fitting TRBD2. The germline V gene has CDR1 SGHRS and CDR2 YFSETQ. The V gene end was trimmed by 3 bases and the J gene end by 0 bases; junction bases not matched to a gene: 5. The CDR3 sequence is 18 residues long. This CDR3 reads CASSSGTSGFSGANVLTF. CDR3 bases: TGCGCCAGCAGCTCCGGGACTAGCGGCTTCTCTGGGGCCAACGTCCTGACTTTC. The variable domain in full, completed from reference TRBV5-1 and TRBJ2-6, reads KAGVTQTPRYLIKTRGQQVTLSCSPISGHRSVSWYQQTPGQGLQFLFEYFSETQRNKGNFPGRFSGRQFSNSRSEMNVSTLELGDSALYLCASSSGTSGFSGANVLTFGAGSRLTVL.

The rearrangement uses TRBV30 and TRBJ2-3, with a weak D call TRBD2 (5 bases). This CDR3 has 11 residues. Trimming took off 0 bases at V and 8 bases at J, with 6 bases between the two ends. Germline V gives CDR1 GTSNPN, CDR2 SVGIG (reference sequence). The CDR3 protein is CAWSVAATQYF. The CDR3 nucleotides are TGTGCCTGGAGTGTAGCGGCTACGCAGTATTTT.

V and J are TRBV14 and TRBJ1-6; possible D gene TRBD1, 5 bases. Germline assignment: CDR1 SGHDN and CDR2 FVKESK. Trimming removed 2 bases from V and 10 bases from J, with 12 bases in between. The CDR3 length is 14 residues. Here the CDR3 DNA reads TGTGCCAGCAGCCAACAGGGAACTTACTCACCCCTCCACTTT. This sequence encodes CASSQQGTYSPLHF.

The genes are TRBV30 and TRBJ2-2, with TRBD1 matching over 12 bases. This CDR3 contains 17 residues. V lost 0 bases to trimming and J lost 6 bases; unmatched junction nucleotides: 8. CDR1 is GTSNPN and CDR2 is SVGIG in the germline V gene (reference sequence). CDR3 loop: CAWSVLKGQGAPGELFF. CDR3 in DNA: TGTGCCTGGAGTGTTTTAAAGGGACAGGGGGCTCCCGGGGAGCTGTTTTTT. The full variable domain, with the rest looked up from reference TRBV30 and TRBJ2-2, is SQTIHQWPATLVQPVGSPLSLECTVEGTSNPNLYWYRQAAGRGLQLLFYSVGIGQISSEVPQNLSASRPQDRQFILSSKKLLLSDSGFYLCAWSVLKGQGAPGELFFGEGSRLTVL.

This clone was counted only a few times. The V call is TRBV23-1, the J call TRBJ1-6; the match to TRBD1 covers 7 bases. TRBV23-1 is labeled an ORF, and its function is uncertain. The CDR3 totals 15 residues. The J segment lost 7 bases and the V segment lost 4 bases, leaving 7 bases of the junction unmatched. Written as DNA, the CDR3 is TGCGCCAGCAGTCCGACAGGGACCCGGAATTCACCCCTCCACTTT. Translating gives CASSPTGTRNSPLHF.

In this sample, this clone turned up a few times. The rearrangement links TRBV5-1 to TRBJ2-1; no reliable D call. Per germline, CDR1 SGHRS and CDR2 YFSETQ. V lost 4 bases and J 2 bases, leaving 10 bases between the germline ends. This CDR3 has 14 residues. CDR3 sequence reads: CASSTHSPYNEQFF. The CDR3 DNA follows: TGCGCCAGCAGCACGCATAGTCCCTACAATGAGCAGTTCTTC.

This clone was seen only a few times. V and J are TRBV5-1 and TRBJ1-2, with D maybe TRBD1 (6 bases). Per germline, CDR1 SGHRS and CDR2 YFSETQ. The CDR3 runs to 15 residues. Between the trimmed V and J ends, which lost 4 bases and 6 bases, there was a span of 19 bases. The CDR3 DNA reads as TGCGCCAGCAGCAAGGGGGGGGGCCTGTTCGATGGCTACACCTTC. Its protein product is CASSKGGGLFDGYTF.

A few counts support this clone. The rearrangement joins TRBV9 to TRBJ2-1; 8 bases agree with TRBD2. CDR3 length: 16 amino acids. Trimming took 1 base from V and 4 from J; bases not matched to a gene: 7. Germline V gives CDR1 SGDLS, CDR2 YYNGEE. CDR3 amino acids: CASSVSGGATYNEQFF. DNA of the CDR3: TGTGCCAGCAGCGTATCCGGGGGGGCGACGTACAATGAGCAGTTCTTC.

This clone was seen a few times. The gene calls are TRBV4-3 and TRBJ1-2; 7 bases agree with TRBD1. Looked up from germline, CDR1 is LGHNA and CDR2 is YSLEER. With V trimmed by 1 base and J by 3 bases, 2 bases remained unmatched. This CDR3 is 14 amino acids long. The CDR3 DNA follows: TGCGCCAGCAGCCAAGGGACAGGAGACTATGGCTACACCTTC. Protein: CASSQGTGDYGYTF.

This clone occurred once. The rearrangement joins TRBV7-2 to TRBJ1-3, with D uncertain. The CDR3 totals 14 residues. Germline V gives CDR1 SGHTA, CDR2 FQGNSA. The ends were cut back, 1 base at V and 4 bases at J, with 8 bases in the middle. The CDR3 is CASSLVLAGNTIYF. CDR3 nucleotide sequence: TGTGCCAGCAGCTTAGTTCTGGCCGGAAACACCATATATTTT.

The V gene is TRBV19, the J gene TRBJ1-6; D remains ambiguous. From germline, CDR1 is LNHDA and CDR2 SQIVND (reference sequence). The CDR3 is 13 amino acids. V shed 9 bases and J shed 9 bases, with 15 bases lying between them. The CDR3: CASSGGSASPLHF. The CDR3 coding sequence is TGTGCCAGCTCGGGTGGTTCGGCTTCACCCCTCCACTTT.

This chain joins TRBV4-1 and TRBJ2-2; D possibly corresponds to TRBD2 (5 bases). The germline gives CDR1 MGHRA, CDR2 YSYEKL. CDR3 size: 13 residues. Between the trimmed V and J ends, which lost 4 bases and 4 bases, there was a span of 7 bases. The CDR3 spells CASSRGGTGELFF. Here the CDR3 DNA reads TGCGCCAGCAGCCGAGGAGGCACCGGGGAGCTGTTTTTT.

The rearrangement joins TRBV13 to TRBJ1-2, with D perhaps matching TRBD1 (5 bases). Germline V gene data show CDR1 as PRHDT and CDR2 as FYEKMQ (reference sequence). V lost 5 bases, J lost 5 bases, and 21 bases lay in between. The CDR3 spans 16 residues. CDR3 amino acids: CASSRRRGPDLYGYTF. As DNA, the CDR3 is TGTGCCAGCAGCCGAAGGAGGGGTCCCGATTTATATGGCTACACCTTC.

In this sample, this clone turned up a few times. The rearrangement links TRBV5-6 to TRBJ1-6; D unclear. This CDR3 region has 15 residues. Germline CDR1 reads SGHDT; CDR2 reads YYEEEE. Trimming left V 3 bases short and J 7 bases short, with 14 bases between. CDR3 in amino acids: CASSSGSPGNSPLHF. CDR3 nucleotides: TGTGCCAGCAGCTCAGGATCCCCAGGCAATTCACCCCTCCACTTT.

The rearrangement links TRBV29-1 to TRBJ1-2; 10 bases align to TRBD1. V dropped 7 bases and J dropped 7; count of bases not matched to a gene: 9. The V gene's germline CDR1 is SQVTM and CDR2 ANQGSEA. The CDR3 is 13 residues long. CDR3 sequence reads: CSAGGQGPGGYTF. The CDR3 bases are TGCAGCGCTGGGGGACAGGGGCCGGGTGGCTACACCTTC.

This clone was picked up a small number of times. The chain has TRBV29-1 and TRBJ1-2; D is possibly TRBD1 (5 bases). There are 17 residues in the CDR3. Trimming cost V 1 base and J 1 base, with 19 bases left between them. Germline lookup yields CDR1 SQVTM and CDR2 ANQGSEA. The CDR3 here is CSVEVLLTEENNYGYTF. CDR3 bases: TGCAGCGTTGAAGTACTACTGACAGAAGAGAATAACTATGGCTACACCTTC.

This clone was counted between two and nine times. V is TRBV9 and J is TRBJ2-1; tentatively, D is TRBD2 (6 bases). The ends were cut back, 4 bases at V and 2 bases at J, with 7 bases in the middle. The germline gives CDR1 SGDLS, CDR2 YYNGEE. This CDR3 has 13 residues. For the CDR3, the DNA is TGTGCCAGCAGCCGCGGGGCCTACAATGAGCAGTTCTTC. Its protein product is CASSRGAYNEQFF.

V gene TRBV9 combines with J gene TRBJ2-3; a weak D match, TRBD1 (6 bases). Between the trimmed V and J ends, which lost 2 bases and 3 bases, there was a span of 10 bases. Per germline, CDR1 SGDLS and CDR2 YYNGEE. The CDR3 has 14 amino acids. CDR3: CASSVRQETDTQYF. CDR3 nucleotides: TGTGCCAGCAGCGTTAGACAGGAGACAGATACGCAGTATTTT.

This clone was detected a few times. V is TRBV28 and J is TRBJ2-4, with a possible D match to TRBD1 (6 bases). Germline loops: CDR1 MDHEN, CDR2 SYDVKM. With 6 bases removed from V and 2 bases from J, the gap between germline ends came to 14 bases. This CDR3 has 15 amino acids. The CDR3 sequence: CASSNPGTSKNIQYF. DNA for the CDR3: TGTGCCAGCAGCAACCCCGGGACATCCAAAAACATTCAGTACTTC.

The chain combines TRBV7-9 with TRBJ2-7; D may be TRBD1 (6 bases). Germline lookup yields CDR1 SEHNR and CDR2 FQNEAQ (reference sequence). This CDR3 spans 15 amino acids. The V end was cut by 5 bases, the J end by 5 bases, with 19 bases between. Written as DNA, the CDR3 is TGTGCCAGCAGCCGTTTAACAGGGATCCCACACGAGCAGTACTTC. Encoded protein: CASSRLTGIPHEQYF.